The 16 T cell receptor beta chains reported below all come from one sample, sequenced in a study of neoadjuvant anti-PD-1 for oral cavity cancer (dated by TCRdb to 2020 to 2022). Explained via the paper, the time point label denotes: before neoadjuvant nivolumab. Libraries were constructed by the immunoSEQ multiplex PCR assay. Held by TCRdb, this immuneACCESS table contains in-frame sequences only and omits some clones. Under half of the omission traces to an unresolved V gene where checked; the cause of the rest is unknown. For this sample there are approximately 72,000 clones; around 83% appear just once. Around 3.7% of the sample goes to the ten largest clones. The sample was PBMCs, taken before nivolumab (anti-PD-1) treatment. These receptors were obtained from a person between 35 and 79 years old with oral cavity squamous cell carcinoma.

The rearrangement uses TRBV9 and TRBJ1-5, with D unresolved. Germline loops: CDR1 SGDLS, CDR2 YYNGEE. V shed 0 bases and J shed 3 bases, with 7 bases lying between them. This CDR3 has 14 residues. The CDR3 sequence is CASSVASVNQPQHF. CDR3 in DNA: TGTGCCAGCAGCGTAGCTTCAGTCAATCAGCCCCAGCATTTT.

V usage is TRBV18 and J usage is TRBJ2-7; 7 bases agree with TRBD1. CDR1 KGHSH and CDR2 LQKENI come from the germline V gene. The V segment lost 0 bases and the J segment 3 bases; nucleotides outside the gene matches: 11. The CDR3 consists of 17 residues. The CDR3 sequence is CASSPPGWQGEVYEQYF. Written as DNA, the CDR3 is TGTGCCAGCTCACCACCAGGGTGGCAGGGGGAAGTCTACGAGCAGTACTTC.

CDR3 residues: CASSRGGRQYF. The CDR3 region has the DNA TGTGCCAGCAGCCGGGGAGGCAGGCAGTACTTC. The J gene is TRBJ2-7, the V gene TRBV7-8; D might be TRBD2 (6 bases). In germline, CDR1 is SGHVS, CDR2 FQNEAQ. V lost 5 bases and J 9 bases, leaving 11 bases between the germline ends. The CDR3 loop spans 11 amino acids.

This clone occurred once. V is TRBV18 and J is TRBJ2-1; 8 bases map to TRBD2. This CDR3 spans 18 amino acids. Germline values: CDR1 KGHSH, CDR2 LQKENI. J was trimmed by 1 base and V by 2 bases; bases with no gene match: 10. The CDR3 reads CASSPVTGRELSYNEQFF. CDR3 sequence (DNA): TGTGCCAGCTCACCAGTAACCGGGAGGGAATTATCCTACAATGAGCAGTTCTTC.

The chain couples TRBV2 to TRBJ1-5, with no clear D. Germline values: CDR1 SNHLY, CDR2 FYNNEI. V lost 4 bases and J 0 bases, leaving 7 bases between the germline ends. The CDR3 loop spans 14 amino acids. The CDR3 sequence: CASSGTVSNQPQHF. CDR3 coding DNA: TGTGCCAGCAGTGGGACTGTTAGCAATCAGCCCCAGCATTTT.

For this clone: Other DNA sequences in the sample encode the same CDR3. The chain is built from TRBV11-2 and TRBJ1-3; TRBD1 matches at 8 bases. With V trimmed by 3 bases and J by 1 base, 2 bases remained unmatched. In germline, CDR1 is SGHAT, CDR2 FQNNGV. The CDR3 loop spans 15 amino acids. The CDR3 DNA reads as TGTGCCAGCAGCTTCCGACAGGGGTCTGGAAACACCATATATTTT. It encodes CASSFRQGSGNTIYF.

This chain joins TRBV5-1 and TRBJ2-5; possibly TRBD1 for D (5 bases). Trimming left V 4 bases short and J 6 bases short, with 16 bases between. Germline loops: CDR1 SGHRS, CDR2 YFSETQ. The CDR3 has 14 residues. CDR3 nucleotides: TGCGCCAGCAGCCCTCTTCTTCAGGGCAAGACCCAGTACTTC. It yields the protein CASSPLLQGKTQYF.

CDR3 in amino acids: CASSRGVFGNTIYF. Here the CDR3 DNA reads TGCGCCAGCAGCCGGGGGGTATTTGGAAACACCATATATTTT. This sequence joins TRBV5-1 and TRBJ1-3; possible D gene TRBD1, 5 bases. Between the trimmed V and J ends, which lost 4 bases and 3 bases, there was a span of 11 bases. In germline, CDR1 is SGHRS, CDR2 YFSETQ. This CDR3 is 14 amino acids long. Together with reference TRBV5-1 and TRBJ1-3, the CDR3 gives the full variable domain: KAGVTQTPRYLIKTRGQQVTLSCSPISGHRSVSWYQQTPGQGLQFLFEYFSETQRNKGNFPGRFSGRQFSNSRSEMNVSTLELGDSALYLCASSRGVFGNTIYFGEGSWLTVV.

The rearrangement joins TRBV5-4 to TRBJ2-7, with D maybe TRBD1 (6 bases). The length of the CDR3 is 14 residues. CDR1 SGHNT and CDR2 YYREEE come from the germline V gene (reference sequence). V lost 0 bases and J 4 bases, leaving 11 bases between the germline ends. The CDR3 spells CASSLGQVPYEQYF. In DNA form, the CDR3 reads TGTGCCAGCAGCTTGGGACAGGTACCATACGAGCAGTACTTC.

The V call is TRBV6-5, the J call TRBJ1-6; 8 nucleotides align to TRBD1. Trimming took 6 bases from V and 5 from J; bases not matched to a gene: 3. This CDR3 region has 14 residues. Per germline, CDR1 MNHEY and CDR2 SVGAGI. In nucleotides, the CDR3 is TGTGCCAGCAGCCAGGGACAGGATAATTCACCCCTCCACTTT. Protein sequence: CASSQGQDNSPLHF.

The gene calls are TRBV21-1 and TRBJ2-2. TRBV21-1 is flagged as a pseudogene. The CDR3 has 15 amino acids. This CDR3 reads CANPARQPNTGELFF. As DNA, the CDR3 is TGTGCCAACCCAGCAAGGCAGCCGAACACCGGGGAGCTGTTTTTT.

This clone came up a few times. The genes are TRBV5-1 and TRBJ1-1, with 10 nucleotides matching TRBD1. CDR3 size: 15 residues. Looked up from germline, CDR1 is SGHRS and CDR2 is YFSETQ. J was trimmed by 5 bases and V by 3 bases; bases with no gene match: 7. The CDR3 is CASSWDRGAGTEAFF. The CDR3 DNA sequence: TGCGCCAGCAGCTGGGACAGGGGAGCGGGGACTGAAGCTTTCTTT.

The rearrangement uses TRBV2 and TRBJ2-1, with D perhaps TRBD1 or TRBD2 (5 bases each). The CDR3 is 15 residues long. The ends were cut back, 5 bases at V and 2 bases at J, with 13 bases in the middle. CDR1 is SNHLY and CDR2 is FYNNEI in the germline V gene. Here the CDR3 DNA reads TGTGCCAGCAGTTTGGGGGACGCAGCCTACAATGAGCAGTTCTTC. It encodes CASSLGDAAYNEQFF.

This chain links TRBV19 with TRBJ2-5; D not certain. The CDR3 is made up of 14 amino acids. CDR1 is LNHDA and CDR2 is SQIVND in the germline V gene (reference sequence). The V end lost 2 bases, the J end lost 5 bases, and 12 bases lay between the germline ends. CDR3 protein: CASSILPPGETQYF. The CDR3 nucleotides are TGTGCCAGTAGTATATTGCCTCCTGGGGAGACCCAGTACTTC.

CDR3 region: CASSSEPGPTTRNTIYF. The DNA for the CDR3 is TGTGCCAGCAGCTCAGAGCCGGGCCCGACAACGAGAAACACCATATATTTT. The V and J genes are TRBV7-9 and TRBJ1-3; D is unresolved. V lost 4 bases and J 5 bases, leaving 21 bases between the germline ends. CDR1 and CDR2 from the germline V gene are SEHNR and FQNEAQ (reference sequence). This CDR3 contains 17 residues.

The J gene is TRBJ2-3, the V gene TRBV4-2; weak D call: TRBD1 (6 bases). Germline CDR1 and CDR2: LGHNA and YNFKEQ. The CDR3 runs 18 residues. V lost 0 bases and J 0 bases, leaving 16 bases between the germline ends. DNA of the CDR3: TGTGCCAGCAGCCAAGATCAGGGATTGGGGACAAGCACAGATACGCAGTATTTT. This translates into CASSQDQGLGTSTDTQYF.